This TCR beta chain appears in the sequencing data of a study of response to subunit inactivated influenza vaccine. TCRdb passed the RT-PCR reads through MiXCR, listing each CDR3 protein once. In the table there are over 750,000 distinct CDR3 sequences, around 21% of which are singletons. Findings of the study overall: Authors proposed each seasonal influenza vaccination draws in few new T cells.

This CDR3 spans 14 amino acids. V was pared by 0 bases and J by 5 bases, with 10 bases between. Only a few counts were recorded for this clonotype. The antigen is unknown. The TCR originated in a man aged 45-60 years who received an inactivated influenza vaccine. The chain combines TRBV12-3 or TRBV12-4 with TRBJ1-1, with D maybe TRBD1 (5 bases). Here the sequenced sample was PBMCs from blood, taken 5 days after vaccination. This CDR3 is CASSLAGHRTEAFF. DNA for the CDR3: TGTGCCAGCAGTTTAGCAGGACACAGGACTGAAGCTTTCTTT.